A single sample is the source of the 12 T cell receptor beta chains below, sequenced in a study of blood T cell repertoires in COVID-19. Measured with immunoSEQ multiplex PCR; TCRdb has only the in-frame clones, and not every one. The top ten hold roughly 0.78% of the sample, which has 450,000 or so clones, roughly 90% seen once. Sample: peripheral blood. The receptors here all came from a man between 18 and 35 years old with COVID-19, enrolled during active disease.

On this clone: The sample contains more than one DNA sequence encoding this CDR3. J is TRBJ1-5 and V is TRBV7-9, with D unclear. Between the trimmed V and J ends, which lost 5 bases and 5 bases, there was a span of 10 bases. The CDR3 sequence is 13 residues long. Germline assignment: CDR1 SEHNR and CDR2 FQNEAQ (reference sequence). In DNA form, the CDR3 reads TGTGCCAGCAGCCTGCCCGGGGATCAGCCCCAGCATTTT. This codes for CASSLPGDQPQHF.

This chain uses TRBV5-1 with TRBJ1-4, with TRBD1 as a possible D gene (5 bases). Germline V gene sequence: CDR1 SGHRS, CDR2 YFSETQ. This CDR3 comprises 14 residues. The V end was cut by 4 bases, the J end by 8 bases, with 15 bases between. CDR3 sequence (DNA): TGCGCCAGCAGCGCGGGGACGGCTGGAGAAAAACTGTTTTTT. This sequence encodes CASSAGTAGEKLFF.

The J gene is TRBJ1-4, the V gene TRBV5-1; a possible D gene is TRBD1 (6 bases). The V gene's germline CDR1 is SGHRS and CDR2 YFSETQ. The CDR3 has 14 residues. Trimming left V 2 bases short and J 8 bases short, with 13 bases between. CDR3 nucleotide sequence: TGCGCCAGCAGCTTTACAGGGATCCGCGAAAAACTGTTTTTT. Its translation is CASSFTGIREKLFF.

The chain has TRBV9 and TRBJ2-1, with 12 bases identical to TRBD2. The germline V gene encodes CDR1 SGDLS and CDR2 YYNGEE. There are 14 residues in the CDR3. V dropped 4 bases and J dropped 5; count of bases not matched to a gene: 1. The CDR3 nucleotides are TGTGCCAGCAGCACTAGCGGGAGGAACAATGAGCAGTTCTTC. It codes for CASSTSGRNNEQFF.

The V gene is TRBV3-1 (or the pseudogene TRBV3-2), the J gene TRBJ2-7; tentatively, D is TRBD1 (6 bases). The CDR3 covers 14 residues. CDR1 and CDR2 from the germline V gene are LGHDT and YNNKEL (reference sequence). The ends were cut back, 1 base at V and 3 bases at J, with 10 bases in the middle. CDR3 protein: CASSQGLGGYEQYF. In DNA, the CDR3 is TGTGCCAGCAGCCAAGGTTTAGGGGGCTACGAGCAGTACTTC.

J is TRBJ2-1 and V is TRBV13; the D gene is possibly TRBD2 (5 bases). Germline V gene sequence: CDR1 PRHDT, CDR2 FYEKMQ (reference sequence). The CDR3 spans 14 residues. With 3 bases removed from V and 1 base from J, the gap between germline ends came to 7 bases. The CDR3 bases are TGTGCCAGCAGCTTGCCGGGGTCCTACAATGAGCAGTTCTTC. Protein product: CASSLPGSYNEQFF. Together with reference TRBV13 and TRBJ2-1, the CDR3 gives the full variable domain: AAGVIQSPRHLIKEKRETATLKCYPIPRHDTVYWYQQGPGQDPQFLISFYEKMQSDKGSIPDRFSAQQFSDYHSELNMSSLELGDSALYFCASSLPGSYNEQFFGPGTRLTVL.

The chain recombines TRBV6-6 with TRBJ2-7; 9 bases align to TRBD1. The V segment lost 7 bases and the J segment 1 base; nucleotides outside the gene matches: 5. Germline V gives CDR1 MNHNY, CDR2 SVGAGI (reference sequence). The CDR3 has 14 residues. CDR3 in DNA: TGTGCCAGCACCGGGGACAGGGCTTCCTACGAGCAGTACTTC. It translates to CASTGDRASYEQYF.

The chain employs TRBV24-1 and TRBJ1-2; unclear D gene. Trimming took off 2 bases at V and 2 bases at J, with 8 bases between the two ends. The CDR3 runs to 14 residues. CDR1 and CDR2 from the germline V gene are KGHDR and SFDVKD. DNA of the CDR3: TGTGCCACCAGTGATTCTGGCAGAAACTATGGCTACACCTTC. Protein product: CATSDSGRNYGYTF.

The rearrangement joins TRBV2 to TRBJ2-3; 9 bases match TRBD2. With 6 bases clipped from V and 2 bases from J, the junction kept 3 bases outside the gene matches. CDR1 and CDR2 from the germline V gene are SNHLY and FYNNEI. The CDR3 covers 14 residues. In DNA, the CDR3 is TGTGCCAGCAGAGGGACTAGCCCCACAGATACGCAGTATTTT. Translation: CASRGTSPTDTQYF.

The chain is built from TRBV4-1 and TRBJ2-1; 7 bases line up with TRBD2. The CDR3 is 16 residues long. Trimming cost V 6 bases and J 0 bases; bases outside gene matches: 8. Germline V lookup: CDR1 MGHRA, CDR2 YSYEKL. CDR3 region: CASRASGSSSYNEQFF. The DNA for the CDR3 is TGCGCCAGCAGAGCTAGCGGATCAAGCTCCTACAATGAGCAGTTCTTC.

There are a few counts of this clone. The V gene is TRBV30, the J gene TRBJ1-1; TRBD1 matches 8 bases. CDR1 and CDR2 from the germline V gene are GTSNPN and SVGIG (reference sequence). The CDR3 has 10 residues. The ends lost 7 bases at V and 8 bases at J; junction bases unmatched: 3. CDR3 region: CASGQGEAFF. CDR3 DNA: TGTGCCTCAGGACAGGGAGAAGCTTTCTTT.

The CDR3 is CASSGTGSQSPLHF. In DNA, the CDR3 is TGTGCCAGCAGTGGGACAGGGAGTCAATCACCCCTCCACTTT. The J gene is TRBJ1-6, the V gene TRBV27; 9 positions agree with TRBD1. CDR1 is MNHEY and CDR2 is SMNVEV in the germline V gene (reference sequence). The V and J ends lost 5 bases and 10 bases, in that order; junction bases with no gene match: 6. The CDR3 length is 14 residues.